The source of this TCR beta chain is a study of T cell changes during pregnancy in multiple sclerosis. Trimming took off 7 bases at V and 7 bases at J, with 13 bases between the two ends. Germline assignment: CDR1 MNHEY and CDR2 SVGAGI. This CDR3 has 13 amino acids. The table came from immunoSEQ multiplex PCR; TCRdb's copy has only in-frame clones and leaves some out. The sample lists about 52,000 clones; approximately 92% were seen once. This sequence joins TRBV6-5 and TRBJ2-2; D perhaps matches TRBD2 (6 bases). This receptor was obtained from a female donor with multiple sclerosis, enrolled in a pregnancy study. The material sequenced was CD4+ T cells from peripheral blood mononuclear cells, taken before pregnancy. CDR3 region: CASKTGVGGELFF. DNA for the CDR3: TGTGCCAGCAAGACGGGAGTGGGCGGGGAGCTGTTTTTT.